This entry concerns a single T cell receptor (beta chain). There is no known antigen for this receptor. It has no much larger one-base neighbor in the sample; base qualities were not kept. The library was produced with the immunoSEQ multiplex PCR assay. A mixture of 60 forward primers for TCR Vbeta segments and 13 reverse primers for TCR Jbeta segments was used in the multiplex PCR. Amplification of the CDR3 region of rearranged TCR beta genes was performed with a multiplex PCR assay on genomic DNA. The Illumina HiSeq System was used to sequence the amplified TCR beta libraries as 87-base-pair reads. The authors processed their data as follows. Across the 600 to 700 repertoires, a later analysis counted some 80 million unique TCR beta chains, roughly 11 million of which were shared by at least two donors. Raw reads were error-corrected and collapsed into unique sequences with a nearest-neighbor algorithm that merged closely related sequences to remove PCR and sequencing errors. To assign V, D and J gene segments, CDR3 sequences were aligned to IMGT reference sequences. For a sequence to be retained, a match of at least six nucleotides to both a V gene segment and a J gene segment was required. Rearrangements were classified as productive when the CDR3 lacked stop codons and remained in frame with V and J, and all other rearrangements were classified as non-productive. CDR3 was defined according to IMGT convention as the region running from the second conserved V-encoded cysteine to the conserved J-encoded phenylalanine. The earlier analysis of 450 to 750 of the donors excluded any sequence lacking an unambiguous match to a single V gene segment. An earlier analysis of approximately 590 of the donors called V segments functional above 56.7% productive rearrangements and segregating when the between-donor standard deviation exceeded 5%. To diagnose cytomegalovirus status from the catalog of TCR beta chain sequences, a statistical classification framework was built. A later analysis assigned V and J genes by comparing TCR nucleotide sequences with IMGT/GENE-DB human TR gene sequences. In a later analysis, CDR3 sequences and most-parsimonious VDJ recombination scenarios were assigned using the TCRdist pipeline. In a later analysis, each TCR beta chain was defined by its CDR3 amino acid sequence together with its V-gene family, and reads lacking a unique V-gene family were excluded. In a later analysis, fewer than 650 highly shared, low-generation-probability nucleotide sequences were removed to address suspected cross-contamination and a sequencing artifact. In a later analysis, a clonal expansion index for each public chain was calculated from normalized within-repertoire ranks of inferred template counts. A later analysis computed generation probabilities with a VDJ recombination model fitted to out-of-frame rearrangements, and checked the results against IGoR. In a later analysis, TCR-TCR, TCR-HLA and TCR-CMV co-occurrence was scored with hypergeometric tests, and a repertoire-size bias correction was applied to TCR pairs. False discovery rates were estimated in a later analysis by permuting HLA or CMV assignments 20 times. In a later analysis, co-occurring TCRs were grouped with DBSCAN, and TCRdist sequence similarity was added when clustering was performed within HLA-allele-positive subsets. Co-occurrence clustering excluded repertoires with fewer than 30,000 or more than 120,000 public chains, plus five with anomalous nucleotide sharing. Here the immuneACCESS table is served through TCRdb, limited to in-frame sequences with V and J called. Missing clones are a known gap in these copies; in checked studies unresolved V genes cover under half, and the rest lacks a known reason. V and J calls and clone size come straight from that table; D and trimming were deduced from the DNA. This sample is represented by more than 110,000 clones; 70% to 85% of them were singletons. The ten largest clones capture approximately 1.3% of the sample.

The data were obtained in a study of cytomegalovirus exposure and HLA in healthy donors (dated by TCRdb to about 2017). Regarding the research as a whole: According to an earlier analysis of several hundred of the donors, 150 million to 200 million T cells yielded 117 million unique TCR beta sequences and approximately 280 Gb of sequence data. An early release covering roughly 580 HLA-typed donors comprised approximately 300 gigabases of sequencing data and tens of millions of unique TCR sequences. Of the roughly 400 genotyped donors, over 80% were placed in the genetic ancestry cluster associated with self-reported Caucasian donors. The study was designed to test whether signatures of past pathogen exposure could be identified by cataloging public T cell receptors. The T cell repertoires of some 670 subjects were profiled by immunosequencing and related to cytomegalovirus serostatus. A separate validation cohort of over 95 different subjects was used in addition to the 666-subject first cohort. The study combined high-throughput TCR immunosequencing, statistical association of individual TCRs with disease status, and machine learning to predict cytomegalovirus infection status. In a later analysis, previously published TCR beta repertoires from about 640 donors were re-analyzed and high-resolution HLA genotyping was added so that TCR occurrence patterns could be studied. The later analysis used no new phenotypic data to find candidate immune exposures, relying instead on TCR beta sequences and their occurrence across donors. An earlier analysis of roughly 600 of the donors used high-throughput TCR beta sequencing to judge whether each TCR beta V gene segment behaved as functional or pseudogenic. Alongside the repertoire data, information on donor age, sex, ethnicity and CMV serostatus was compiled. Genome-wide SNP genotypes for about 60% of the roughly 670 donors were used in a later genetic analysis, which treated that subset as a discovery cohort. Every repertoire in the discovery cohort had been generated on one and the same sequencing platform. HLA typing included class I and class II loci at four-digit resolution. Typing coverage varied by locus: roughly 620-640 donors for A, B, C, DRB1 and DQB1; 522 for DQA1; more than 600 for DPA1; roughly 470 for DPB1. Several DR-DQ haplotypes were treated as single units for association and clustering because of strong linkage in the cohort. Across approximately 420 genotyped donors of the cohort, an average of roughly 250,000 unique TCR beta nucleotide sequences per donor were sequenced, and 15% to 20% of those sequences were non-productive. General study outcomes and caveats: Across donors, most TCR sequences were observed very rarely, whereas some public TCRs were present in many individuals. Because some donors lacked HLA typing at each locus, the association tests relied only on the typed subset. Compared with equally common non-associated chains, HLA-associated TCR beta chains in a later analysis were more clonally expanded and had lower generation probabilities. The presence/absence analyses assumed that sequencing depth was roughly uniform across donors, and that assumption may not be true. The sequencing pipeline was judged likely to have produced a cluster of highly shared sequence variants as a technical artifact. In a later genetic analysis, fewer N-insertions in productive TCRs were reported among donors in an Asian-associated ancestry cluster than the roughly 700-donor mean. In an earlier analysis of approximately 600 of the donors, most TCR beta V segments were observed in productive rearrangements about 90% or about 30% of the time, broadly matching IMGT annotations. Assigning TCR associations to individual alleles was difficult when HLA alleles, especially DR and DQ, strongly co-occurred. Specific HLA alleles were associated with about 17,000 TCR beta sequences at a false discovery rate of 0.05 in a later analysis. An association between a missense DCLRE1C variant and V-gene and J-gene trimming of TCR beta chains was found in a later genetic analysis and replicated in an independent cohort. For the cohort, immune exposure information was limited to CMV serostatus. Correlated functional status among segregating V segments might be attributable to linkage disequilibrium, but an unknown experimental factor could not be ruled out. Because counts were too low, about 15 rarely observed V segments, including chromosome 9 orphons, were left out of the earlier analysis of over 550 of the donors. In vitro tests confirmed that three of the cytomegalovirus-associated TCR beta chains recognize cytomegalovirus antigens. A further reported finding was that TCR beta sequences accurately predicted the HLA-A and HLA-B alleles for most subjects in the first cohort. In a later analysis, several top co-occurrence clusters were reported to appear linked to parvovirus B19, influenza, CMV and Epstein-Barr virus. A later analysis found that TCR association rates varied across HLA loci, with DRB1 alleles showing the most associated TCRs and HLA-C alleles the fewest. In a later analysis, most CMV-associated TCR beta chains were found to appear HLA-restricted, with HLA associations seemingly driven largely by CMV exposure. In both the original and validation cohorts, the classifier was reported to diagnose cytomegalovirus status with high specificity and sensitivity. Only TCR beta chains were sequenced in this cohort, and the absence of alpha or paired-chain data limited detectable features. According to the authors, the approach could potentially be generalized to other disease states and immunological phenotypes. A total of 150 to 200 TCR beta chains were listed by the study as associated with cytomegalovirus.

The cohort was made up of several hundred healthy bone marrow donors. Cohort members were all nominally healthy when sampled, although unrecorded immune exposures were likely present. The donor was CMV seropositive and was included in the group of approximately 300 seropositive cohort members. Every donor gave a peripheral blood sample, and the peripheral blood mononuclear cells from that sample were used for TCR beta sequencing. Genomic DNA extraction from the blood cell samples was performed with the Qiagen DNeasy Blood Extraction Kit. The origin of this receptor is a young man in good health and CMV-seropositive. Sequenced input: PBMCs.

The CDR3 region: CASSGRVSTDTQYF. The bases are TGTGCCAGCAGCGGCAGGGTTAGCACAGATACGCAGTATTTT. The chain is encoded by TRBV5-6 joined to TRBJ2-3; TRBD1 is a possible D gene, resting on 5 matching bases. V is reduced by 4 bases and J by 0 bases, leaving a spacing of 9 bases between them. Including cysteine and phenylalanine, the CDR3 has 14 amino acids. Solely the CDR3 DNA is kept, with 42 bases framed from the first base. CDR1 and CDR2 are read off the germline V gene as SGHDT and YYEEEE.